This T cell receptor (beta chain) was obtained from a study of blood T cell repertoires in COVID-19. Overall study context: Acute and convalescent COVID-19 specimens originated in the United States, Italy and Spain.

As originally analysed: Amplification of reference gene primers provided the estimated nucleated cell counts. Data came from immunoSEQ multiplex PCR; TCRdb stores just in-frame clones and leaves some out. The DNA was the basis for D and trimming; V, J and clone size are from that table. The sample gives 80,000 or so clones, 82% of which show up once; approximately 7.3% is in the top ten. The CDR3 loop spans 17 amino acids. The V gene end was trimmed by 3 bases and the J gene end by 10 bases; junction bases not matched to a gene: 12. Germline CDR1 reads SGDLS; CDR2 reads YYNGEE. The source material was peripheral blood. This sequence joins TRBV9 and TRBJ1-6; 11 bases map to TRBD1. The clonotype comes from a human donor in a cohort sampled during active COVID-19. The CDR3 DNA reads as TGTGCCAGCAGCGAGTGGACAGGGGGCGCAAGTCGATCACCCCTCCACTTT. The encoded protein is CASSEWTGGASRSPLHF.